This T cell receptor beta chain was sequenced during a study of CD8 T cells in Susac syndrome. V was cut by 6 bases and J by 3 bases, with 18 bases left in between. Germline CDR1 is MDHEN and CDR2 is SYDVKM. The CDR3 totals 15 residues. Reverse transcription of roughly 0.5 to 1 ug RNA was performed with random hexamers. TCRdb reanalysed the immunoSEQ multiplex PCR reads using MiXCR and keeps one entry per CDR3 protein. The repertoire holds approximately 150,000 distinct CDR3 sequences, with around 94% as singletons. TCR beta sequencing was performed on blood CD8+ and CD4+ T cells. TEMRA cells were FACS-enriched and CD8+ and CD4+ T cells negatively isolated.

The receptor's source is a human donor in good health. What was sequenced was CD4+ T cells from PBMCs. The chain links TRBV28 to TRBJ2-7, with unresolved D. CDR3 amino acids: CASSQIVLGVYEQYF. Here the CDR3 DNA reads TGTGCCAGCAGCCAAATCGTGCTTGGGGTCTACGAGCAGTACTTC. The full variable domain, completed using reference TRBV28 and TRBJ2-7, is DVKVTQSSRYLVKRTGEKVFLECVQDMDHENMFWYRQDPGLGLRLIYFSYDVKMKEKGDIPEGYSVSREKKERFSLILESASTNQTSMYLCASSQIVLGVYEQYFGPGTRLTVT.